Below, 20 T cell receptor beta chains from the same sample are listed, as sequenced in a study of blood T cell repertoires in COVID-19. The table came from immunoSEQ multiplex PCR; TCRdb's copy has only in-frame clones and leaves some out. The repertoire includes over 250,000 clones, 88% of them detected once, and about 1% sits in the top ten. The sequencing input was PBMCs or T cells enriched from blood (not recorded which). These receptors all stem from a woman aged 25 to 39 who had recovered from COVID-19.

This clone occurred a few times. The chain has TRBV19 and TRBJ1-3; TRBD1 might be the D (6 bases). The V gene's germline CDR1 is LNHDA and CDR2 SQIVND (reference sequence). V lost 7 bases, J lost 4 bases, and 17 bases lay in between. This CDR3 has 15 residues. For the CDR3, the DNA is TGTGCCAGTATCGGGACACCGGAATCCGGAAACACCATATATTTT. Protein sequence: CASIGTPESGNTIYF. Complete variable domain (other parts from reference TRBV19 and TRBJ1-3): DGGITQSPKYLFRKEGQNVTLSCEQNLNHDAMYWYRQDPGQGLRLIYYSQIVNDFQKGDIAEGYSVSREKKESFPLTVTSAQKNPTAFYLCASIGTPESGNTIYFGEGSWLTVV.

The rearrangement joins TRBV10-3 to TRBJ1-4; D ambiguous. Trimming left V 7 bases short and J 0 bases short, with 12 bases between. The CDR3 length is 15 residues. Per germline, CDR1 ENHRY and CDR2 SYGVKD. The CDR3 DNA follows: TGTGCCATCATTTCAGGCGCCGCAACTAATGAAAAACTGTTTTTT. This encodes CAIISGAATNEKLFF.

The CDR3 is CASSLGGASNQPQHF. The CDR3 DNA is TGTGCCAGCTCTCTAGGGGGCGCGAGCAATCAGCCCCAGCATTTT. This sequence joins TRBV18 and TRBJ1-5; 7 bases match TRBD1. The germline V gene encodes CDR1 KGHSH and CDR2 LQKENI. The V segment lost 6 bases and the J segment 1 base; nucleotides outside the gene matches: 6. This CDR3 is 15 amino acids long.

The chain combines TRBV7-2 with TRBJ2-7, with D possibly matching TRBD1 (6 bases). Germline V gives CDR1 SGHTA, CDR2 FQGNSA. Trimming cost V 4 bases and J 7 bases, with 26 bases left between them. The CDR3 totals 17 residues. The CDR3 loop is CASSSRSGTPLSGEQYF. DNA of the CDR3: TGTGCCAGCAGCTCCAGATCCGGGACACCGCTATCTGGGGAGCAGTACTTC. Full variable domain (remainder filled in from reference TRBV7-2 and TRBJ2-7): GAGVSQSPSNKVTEKGKDVELRCDPISGHTALYWYRQSLGQGLEFLIYFQGNSAPDKSGLPSDRFSAERTGGSVSTLTIQRTQQEDSAVYLCASSSRSGTPLSGEQYFGPGTRLTVT.

This chain's CDR3 is CASSPLPSPTGDGYTF. In DNA, the CDR3 is TGTGCCAGCTCACCACTCCCTAGCCCGACGGGGGACGGCTACACCTTC. This rearrangement joins TRBV18 to TRBJ1-2; the D gene is possibly TRBD1 (5 bases). V shed 1 base and J shed 8 bases, with 20 bases lying between them. The CDR3 extends over 16 amino acids. The germline V gene encodes CDR1 KGHSH and CDR2 LQKENI.

The chain couples TRBV7-9 to TRBJ1-2, with D perhaps matching TRBD1 (5 bases). CDR1 is SEHNR, CDR2 FQNEAQ, per germline (reference sequence). The length of the CDR3 is 12 residues. V was trimmed by 5 bases and J by 4 bases, leaving 8 bases between them. The CDR3 reads CASSAGSYGYTF. CDR3 DNA: TGTGCCAGCAGCGCAGGGTCCTATGGCTACACCTTC.

This clone has just a few counts. V usage is TRBV28 and J usage is TRBJ1-1, with a weak D call TRBD1 (5 bases). The germline gives CDR1 MDHEN, CDR2 SYDVKM. This CDR3 spans 16 amino acids. Trimming took off 6 bases at V and 4 bases at J, with 21 bases between the two ends. CDR3 coding DNA: TGTGCCAGCAGGGACGGGGGTCGACCCTCCAGCACTGAAGCTTTCTTT. Residues: CASRDGGRPSSTEAFF.

The chain carries TRBV30 and TRBJ1-1; no firm D call. Trimming removed 3 bases from V and 4 bases from J, with 15 bases in between. Germline assignment: CDR1 GTSNPN and CDR2 SVGIG (reference sequence). The CDR3 runs to 14 residues. CDR3 residues: CAWSPLAGRTEAFF. The CDR3 DNA sequence: TGTGCCTGGAGCCCCCTAGCCGGGCGCACTGAAGCTTTCTTT.

There are a few counts of this clone. The rearrangement uses TRBV10-1 and TRBJ2-7; TRBD2 matches at 7 bases. This CDR3 is built from 15 residues. Germline lookup yields CDR1 WNHNN and CDR2 SYGVQD (reference sequence). Trimming cost V 6 bases and J 0 bases; bases outside gene matches: 8. The CDR3 protein is CASRGGSRASYEQYF. In nucleotides, the CDR3 is TGCGCCAGCAGGGGAGGGTCGAGGGCCTCCTACGAGCAGTACTTC.

This rearrangement joins TRBV5-6 to TRBJ2-2; 9 bases fit TRBD1. The CDR3 covers 17 residues. Germline V CDR1 and CDR2: SGHDT, YYEEEE. Unmatched junction bases numbered 10, after V lost 4 bases and J lost 3 bases. The CDR3 coding sequence is TGTGCCAGCAGCCCCCCCGGGACAGGGACTTACACCGGGGAGCTGTTTTTT. Translated: CASSPPGTGTYTGELFF. Combining the CDR3 with reference TRBV5-6 and TRBJ2-2 gives the whole variable domain DAGVTQSPTHLIKTRGQQVTLRCSPKSGHDTVSWYQQALGQGPQFIFQYYEEEERQRGNFPDRFSGHQFPNYSSELNVNALLLGDSALYLCASSPPGTGTYTGELFFGEGSRLTVL.

The chain combines TRBV5-1 with TRBJ2-3, with D unclear. The germline gives CDR1 SGHRS, CDR2 YFSETQ. The germline V and J ends were trimmed by 1 base and 0 bases, with 12 bases remaining between them. The CDR3 is made up of 16 amino acids. The CDR3 DNA is TGCGCCAGCAGCTTGTTCGGGTCACCTAGCACAGATACGCAGTATTTT. Amino acids: CASSLFGSPSTDTQYF.

The chain has TRBV19 and TRBJ2-2; D unclear. The CDR3 runs 14 residues. The germline V gene has CDR1 LNHDA and CDR2 SQIVND (reference sequence). The V and J ends lost 5 bases and 0 bases respectively, with 7 bases between them. The CDR3 DNA reads as TGTGCCAGTAGTCGTACAGCGAACACCGGGGAGCTGTTTTTT. Residues: CASSRTANTGELFF.

The chain employs TRBV5-1 and TRBJ1-2; D not certain. In germline, CDR1 is SGHRS, CDR2 YFSETQ. The CDR3 is made up of 13 amino acids. V was pared by 4 bases and J by 10 bases, with 17 bases between. The CDR3 protein is CASSDPSGSYYTF. Written as DNA, the CDR3 is TGCGCCAGCAGCGATCCGTCGGGAAGCTACTACACCTTC.

The V gene is TRBV5-1, the J gene TRBJ2-1; 13 bases line up with TRBD2. This CDR3 region has 15 residues. V trimming: 5 bases; J trimming: 7 bases; junction bases outside the gene matches: 6. Germline V CDR1 and CDR2: SGHRS, YFSETQ. The CDR3 here is CASRRLAGGANEQFF. CDR3 DNA sequence: TGCGCCAGCAGGCGACTAGCGGGAGGTGCTAATGAGCAGTTCTTC.

The J gene is TRBJ2-7, the V gene TRBV4-1, with a tentative D call TRBD1 (5 bases). The germline V gene has CDR1 MGHRA and CDR2 YSYEKL. CDR3 size: 20 residues. Trimming stripped 0 bases from V and 2 bases from J, with 26 bases between. This chain's CDR3 is CASSQDESGSVQGLTYEQYF. The CDR3 coding sequence is TGCGCCAGCAGCCAAGATGAGTCCGGTTCGGTTCAGGGTTTAACCTACGAGCAGTACTTC.

The chain uses TRBV11-3 and TRBJ1-1; D is unresolved. This CDR3 is built from 14 residues. Germline V gives CDR1 SGHNT, CDR2 YENEEA. V lost 3 bases and J 0 bases, leaving 8 bases between the germline ends. In DNA, the CDR3 is TGTGCCAGCAGCTTGGGCCGGATGAACACTGAAGCTTTCTTT. This translates into CASSLGRMNTEAFF. Using reference TRBV11-3 and TRBJ1-1 for the parts outside the CDR3, the full variable domain is EAGVVQSPRYKIIEKKQPVAFWCNPISGHNTLYWYLQNLGQGPELLIRYENEEAVDDSQLPKDRFSAERLKGVDSTLKIQPAELGDSAVYLCASSLGRMNTEAFFGQGTRLTVV.

The gene calls are TRBV7-9 and TRBJ1-1; TRBD1 is a possible D gene (6 bases). Trimming left V 2 bases short and J 5 bases short, with 15 bases between. The germline V gene encodes CDR1 SEHNR and CDR2 FQNEAQ (reference sequence). The CDR3 consists of 15 residues. The CDR3: CASSLTQGSDTEAFF. The CDR3 DNA is TGTGCCAGCAGCTTAACCCAGGGGTCGGATACTGAAGCTTTCTTT.

The rearrangement joins TRBV5-8 to TRBJ1-1, with D uncertain. The CDR3 totals 13 residues. The V gene's germline CDR1 is SGHTS and CDR2 YDEGEE. The V and J ends lost 0 bases and 4 bases respectively, with 7 bases between them. As DNA, the CDR3 is TGTGCCAGCAGCTTGGGAGGGAGCACTGAAGCTTTCTTT. Translated: CASSLGGSTEAFF.

V gene TRBV30 combines with J gene TRBJ1-5, with 7 bases identical to TRBD1. J was trimmed by 4 bases and V by 4 bases; bases with no gene match: 4. Germline CDR1 reads GTSNPN; CDR2 reads SVGIG (reference sequence). The CDR3 is 13 amino acids. CDR3 loop: CAWTVQGNQPQHF. CDR3 in DNA: TGTGCCTGGACCGTACAGGGGAATCAGCCCCAGCATTTT.

This clone was picked up one time. This chain links TRBV2 with TRBJ2-2, with 8 bases that match TRBD2. Losses at the gene ends were 6 bases for V and 3 bases for J; bases not matched to a gene: 9. The germline V gene encodes CDR1 SNHLY and CDR2 FYNNEI. The CDR3 consists of 16 residues. CDR3 in DNA: TGTGCCAGCAGGGAGTTAGCGGGGACGTACACCGGGGAGCTGTTTTTT. It is translated as CASRELAGTYTGELFF. Full variable domain (outside the CDR3, taken from reference TRBV2 and TRBJ2-2): EPEVTQTPSHQVTQMGQEVILRCVPISNHLYFYWYRQILGQKVEFLVSFYNNEISEKSEIFDDQFSVERPDGSNFTLKIRSTKLEDSAMYFCASRELAGTYTGELFFGEGSRLTVL.